The clone carrying this T cell receptor beta chain was seen many times. The sample originates from a study of CD8 T cells in ankylosing spondylitis. TCRdb recomputed calls from the 5' RACE reads with MiXCR, one row per CDR3 protein. The sample has 250,000 to 350,000 distinct CDR3 sequences, about 19% seen once; the top ten hold 7.8%. Trimming pared 3 bases from V and 9 bases from J, leaving 14 bases between. The germline V gene encodes CDR1 DFQATT and CDR2 SNEGSKA (reference sequence). The CDR3 has 13 residues. This chain uses TRBV20-1 with TRBJ2-2; D may be TRBD1 or TRBD2 (5 bases each). Sequencing was carried out using blood, either unsorted or a sorted T cell fraction (not recorded which). This receptor was obtained from a male donor with ankylosing spondylitis or in good health (not recorded which). As DNA, the CDR3 is TGCAGTGCTAGCCGGGACCCCGCCAGGGAGCTGTTTTTT. Protein sequence: CSASRDPARELFF.